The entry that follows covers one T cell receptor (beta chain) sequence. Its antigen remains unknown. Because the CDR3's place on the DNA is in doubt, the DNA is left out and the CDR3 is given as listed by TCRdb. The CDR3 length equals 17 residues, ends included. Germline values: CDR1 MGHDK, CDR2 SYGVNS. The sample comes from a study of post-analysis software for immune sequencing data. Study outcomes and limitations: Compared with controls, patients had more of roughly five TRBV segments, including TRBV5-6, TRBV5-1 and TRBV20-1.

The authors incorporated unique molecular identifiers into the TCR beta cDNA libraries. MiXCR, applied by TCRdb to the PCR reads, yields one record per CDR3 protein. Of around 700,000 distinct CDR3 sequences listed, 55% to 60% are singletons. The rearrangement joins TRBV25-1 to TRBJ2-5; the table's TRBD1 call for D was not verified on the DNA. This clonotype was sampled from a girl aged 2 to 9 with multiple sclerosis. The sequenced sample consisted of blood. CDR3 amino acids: CASSASFGQGAQETRYF.